The next 9 T cell receptor beta chains were all read from a single sample in a study of Ad26.COV2.S vaccination and SARS-CoV-2 variants. Measured with immunoSEQ multiplex PCR; TCRdb has only the in-frame clones, and not every one. The sample contains about 480,000 clones, around nine tenths of which appear only once. Treatment noted: roughly 18 received Ad26.COV2.S at low or high dose, single or two shots; about 5 received placebo; per-sample allocation not given. The investigators took samples on day 63 after the first vaccine or placebo injection. The input for sequencing was peripheral blood, taken in a trial of Ad26.COV2.S vaccine versus placebo. These receptors originate from a person aged 18-65 years who received the Ad26.COV2.S COVID-19 vaccine or a placebo.

The CDR3 protein is CASSPFPTGGTADIQYF. In nucleotides, the CDR3 is TGTGCCAGCTCACCATTCCCGACGGGCGGGACTGCGGACATTCAGTACTTC. The rearrangement joins TRBV18 to TRBJ2-4; maybe TRBD2 (6 bases). In germline, CDR1 is KGHSH, CDR2 LQKENI. CDR3 length: 17 amino acids. V was shortened by 2 bases and J by 8 bases, with 22 bases between the two germline ends.

A single count supports this clone. The chain has TRBV19 and TRBJ2-1, with D tentatively TRBD1 (6 bases). Germline V CDR1 and CDR2: LNHDA, SQIVND (reference sequence). Trimming took off 4 bases at V and 7 bases at J, with 20 bases between the two ends. There are 16 residues in the CDR3. The CDR3 DNA is TGTGCCAGTAGTACGCTCCGACAGGTTGGTGCTAATGAGCAGTTCTTC. This translates into CASSTLRQVGANEQFF.

V usage is TRBV29-1 and J usage is TRBJ1-1; possibly TRBD1 for D (6 bases). Trimming shortened V by 7 bases and J by 4 bases, and 7 bases separated the two germline ends. Germline CDR1 and CDR2: SQVTM and ANQGSEA. The CDR3 runs to 10 residues. This CDR3 is CSGGGTEAFF. DNA for the CDR3: TGCAGCGGAGGGGGCACTGAAGCTTTCTTT.

Concerning this clone: The sample contains more than one DNA sequence encoding this CDR3. The V and J genes are TRBV9 and TRBJ1-2; 9 bases are a match to TRBD1. The germline V gene encodes CDR1 SGDLS and CDR2 YYNGEE. The CDR3 runs to 14 residues. Trimming took 2 bases from V and 5 from J; bases not matched to a gene: 4. The CDR3 here is CASSVGTGSYGYTF. As DNA, the CDR3 is TGTGCCAGCAGCGTTGGGACAGGGAGTTATGGCTACACCTTC. Full variable domain (missing parts from reference TRBV9 and TRBJ1-2): DSGVTQTPKHLITATGQRVTLRCSPRSGDLSVYWYQQSLDQGLQFLIQYYNGEERAKGNILERFSAQQFPDLHSELNLSSLELGDSALYFCASSVGTGSYGYTFGSGTRLTVV.

CDR3 sequence reads: CASSQDYGYEQYF. CDR3 coding DNA: TGTGCCAGCAGCCAAGATTACGGCTACGAGCAGTACTTC. The V gene is TRBV14, the J gene TRBJ2-7; D unclear. The V and J ends lost 0 bases and 3 bases respectively, with 6 bases between them. Germline assignment: CDR1 SGHDN and CDR2 FVKESK. This CDR3 region has 13 residues.

The chain combines TRBV4-3 with TRBJ2-1, with D possibly TRBD1 on 6 matching bases. The CDR3 sequence is 15 residues long. CDR1 and CDR2 (germline): LGHNA, YSLEER. V lost 4 bases to trimming and J lost 7 bases, with 17 bases between them. In nucleotides, the CDR3 is TGCGCCAGCAGCCGGGGCATATTTCAGGGGAATGAGCAGTTCTTC. Protein sequence: CASSRGIFQGNEQFF.

The rearrangement links TRBV27 to TRBJ2-7, with TRBD1 identical over 11 bases. The V gene end was trimmed by 6 bases and the J gene end by 0 bases; junction bases not matched to a gene: 4. The CDR3 length is 15 residues. Germline V gene sequence: CDR1 MNHEY, CDR2 SMNVEV (reference sequence). Written as DNA, the CDR3 is TGTGCCAGCAGCCGGACAGGGGGCAGCTCCTACGAGCAGTACTTC. Translating gives CASSRTGGSSYEQYF.

This rearrangement joins TRBV4-3 to TRBJ2-1; 12 bases are a match to TRBD2. Germline V gives CDR1 LGHNA, CDR2 YSLEER. Losses at the gene ends were 0 bases for V and 9 bases for J; bases not matched to a gene: 3. CDR3 length: 15 residues. CDR3 DNA sequence: TGCGCCAGCAGCCAAGATTTACTAGCGGGAGGTGAGCAGTTCTTC. Amino acid sequence: CASSQDLLAGGEQFF.

This chain joins TRBV18 and TRBJ1-1; 8 positions match TRBD1. Germline CDR1 KGHSH, CDR2 LQKENI. This CDR3 spans 16 amino acids. V was clipped by 5 bases and J by 1 base; unmatched bases: 9. The CDR3 DNA sequence: TGTGCCAGCTCAGATCTGGGGACAGGACCGAACACTGAAGCTTTCTTT. Its translation is CASSDLGTGPNTEAFF. Full variable domain (remainder filled in from reference TRBV18 and TRBJ1-1): NAGVMQNPRHLVRRRGQEARLRCSPMKGHSHVYWYRQLPEEGLKFMVYLQKENIIDESGMPKERFSAEFPKEGPSILRIQQVVRGDSAAYFCASSDLGTGPNTEAFFGQGTRLTVV.